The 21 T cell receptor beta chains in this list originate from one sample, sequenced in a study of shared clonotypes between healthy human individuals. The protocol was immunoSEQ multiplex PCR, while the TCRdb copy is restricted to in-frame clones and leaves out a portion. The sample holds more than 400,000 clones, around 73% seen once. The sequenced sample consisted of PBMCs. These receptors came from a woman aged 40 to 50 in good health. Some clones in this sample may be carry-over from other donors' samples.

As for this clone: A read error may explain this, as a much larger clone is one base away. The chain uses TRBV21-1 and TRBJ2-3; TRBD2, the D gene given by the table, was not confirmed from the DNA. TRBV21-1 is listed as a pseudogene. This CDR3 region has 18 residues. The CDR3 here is CASSLRDFLAGEEDTQYF. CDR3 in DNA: TGTGCCAGCAGCCTCCGGGACTTCCTAGCGGGAGAAGAAGATACGCAGTATTTT.

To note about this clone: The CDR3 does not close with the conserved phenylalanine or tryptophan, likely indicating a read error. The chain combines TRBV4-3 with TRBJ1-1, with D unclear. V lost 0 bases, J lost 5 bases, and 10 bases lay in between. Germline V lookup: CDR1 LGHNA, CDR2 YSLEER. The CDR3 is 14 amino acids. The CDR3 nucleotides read TGCGCCAGCAGCCAAGACTGGGTTCGTACTGAAGCTTTCCTT. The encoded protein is CASSQDWVRTEAFL.

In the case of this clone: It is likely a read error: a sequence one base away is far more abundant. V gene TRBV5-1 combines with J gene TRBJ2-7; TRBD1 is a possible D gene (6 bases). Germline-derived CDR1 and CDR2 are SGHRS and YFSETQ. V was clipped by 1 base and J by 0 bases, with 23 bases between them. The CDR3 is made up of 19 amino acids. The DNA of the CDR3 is TGCGCCAGCAGCTTGTCCCAGGACAGACCATCCTTGGCCTCCTACGAGCAGTACTTC. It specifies CASSLSQDRPSLASYEQYF.

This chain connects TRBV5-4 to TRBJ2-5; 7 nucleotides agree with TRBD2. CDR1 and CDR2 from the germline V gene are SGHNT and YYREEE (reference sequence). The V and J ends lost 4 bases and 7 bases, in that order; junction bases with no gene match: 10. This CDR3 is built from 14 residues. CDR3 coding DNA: TGTGCCAGCAGCCCTGCTAGCGGCCTGGGGACCCAGTACTTC. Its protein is CASSPASGLGTQYF.

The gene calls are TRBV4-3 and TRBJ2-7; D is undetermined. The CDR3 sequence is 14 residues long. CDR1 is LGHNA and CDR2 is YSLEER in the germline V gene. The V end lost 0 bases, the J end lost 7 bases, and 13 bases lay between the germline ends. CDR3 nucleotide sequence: TGCGCCAGCAGCCAAGATTTTCCTAGTTTTGAGCAGTACTTC. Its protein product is CASSQDFPSFEQYF.

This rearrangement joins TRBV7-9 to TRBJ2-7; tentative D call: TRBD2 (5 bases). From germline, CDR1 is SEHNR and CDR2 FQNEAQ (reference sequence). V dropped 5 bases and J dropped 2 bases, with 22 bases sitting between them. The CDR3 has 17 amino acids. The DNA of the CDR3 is TGTGCCAGCAGCCCGGGCGGGTCATCGACGGGTCCCTACGAGCAGTACTTC. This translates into CASSPGGSSTGPYEQYF. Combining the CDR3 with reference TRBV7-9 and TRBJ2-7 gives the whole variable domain DTGVSQNPRHKITKRGQNVTFRCDPISEHNRLYWYRQTLGQGPEFLTYFQNEAQLEKSRLLSDRFSAERPKGSFSTLEIQRTEQGDSAMYLCASSPGGSSTGPYEQYFGPGTRLTVT.

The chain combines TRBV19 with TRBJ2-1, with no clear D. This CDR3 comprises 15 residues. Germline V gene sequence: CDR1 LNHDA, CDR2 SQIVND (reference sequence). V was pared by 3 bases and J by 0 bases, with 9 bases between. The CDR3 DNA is TGTGCCAGTAGTATTTCGGCAAGCTCCTACAATGAGCAGTTCTTC. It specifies CASSISASSYNEQFF.

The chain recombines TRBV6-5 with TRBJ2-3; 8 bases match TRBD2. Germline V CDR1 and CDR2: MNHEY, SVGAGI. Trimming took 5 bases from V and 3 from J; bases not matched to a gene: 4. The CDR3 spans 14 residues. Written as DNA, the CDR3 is TGTGCCAGCAGTAAAGCGGGAGTAACAGATACGCAGTATTTT. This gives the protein CASSKAGVTDTQYF.

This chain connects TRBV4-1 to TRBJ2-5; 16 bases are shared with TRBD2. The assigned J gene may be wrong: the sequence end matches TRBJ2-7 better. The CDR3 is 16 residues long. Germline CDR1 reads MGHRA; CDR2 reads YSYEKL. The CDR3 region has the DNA TGCGCCAGCAGCCACGGGACTAGCGGGAGGGCCTACGAGCAGTACTTC. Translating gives CASSHGTSGRAYEQYF.

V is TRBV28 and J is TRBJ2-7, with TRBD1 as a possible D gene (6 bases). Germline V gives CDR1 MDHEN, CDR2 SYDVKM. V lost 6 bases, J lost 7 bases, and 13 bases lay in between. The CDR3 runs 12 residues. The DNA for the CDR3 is TGTGCCAGCAGCACATCCGGGACAGAGCAGTACTTC. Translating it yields CASSTSGTEQYF.

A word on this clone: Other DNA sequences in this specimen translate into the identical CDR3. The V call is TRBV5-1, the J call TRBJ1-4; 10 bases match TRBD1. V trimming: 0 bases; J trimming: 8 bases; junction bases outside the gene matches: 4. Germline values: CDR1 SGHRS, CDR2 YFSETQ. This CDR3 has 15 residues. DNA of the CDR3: TGCGCCAGCAGCTTGGCTGGGACAGGGGAAGAAAAACTGTTTTTT. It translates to CASSLAGTGEEKLFF.

The CDR3 bases are TGCGCCAGCAGCCAAGGACAGGGTGGGATCACTGAAGCTTTCTTT. Residues: CASSQGQGGITEAFF. J is TRBJ1-1 and V is TRBV5-1, with 8 bases that match TRBD1. This CDR3 spans 15 amino acids. The germline V gene has CDR1 SGHRS and CDR2 YFSETQ. Unmatched junction bases numbered 9, after V lost 4 bases and J lost 4 bases.

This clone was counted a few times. The CDR3: CASSELWVGPTRGYTF. The CDR3 bases are TGTGCCAGCAGTGAATTGTGGGTGGGGCCAACTCGGGGCTACACCTTC. The rearrangement uses TRBV6-1 and TRBJ1-2, with D perhaps TRBD1 (5 bases). V shed 2 bases and J shed 8 bases, with 21 bases lying between them. This CDR3 has 16 amino acids. In germline, CDR1 is MNHNS, CDR2 SASEGT.

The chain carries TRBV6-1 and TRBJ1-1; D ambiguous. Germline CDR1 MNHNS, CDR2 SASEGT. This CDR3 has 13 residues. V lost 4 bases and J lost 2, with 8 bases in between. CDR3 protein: CASSASINTEAFF. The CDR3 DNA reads TGTGCCAGCAGTGCCAGCATAAACACTGAAGCTTTCTTT.

CDR3 residues: CASRKARGGNEFYTF. DNA of the CDR3: TGTGCCAGCAGAAAAGCCCGAGGAGGGAACGAGTTCTACACCTTC. The genes are TRBV19 and TRBJ1-2; the D is unclear. The CDR3 runs to 15 residues. Trimming pared 9 bases from V and 10 bases from J, leaving 27 bases between. Germline V gene lookup returns CDR1 LNHDA and CDR2 SQIVND (reference sequence).

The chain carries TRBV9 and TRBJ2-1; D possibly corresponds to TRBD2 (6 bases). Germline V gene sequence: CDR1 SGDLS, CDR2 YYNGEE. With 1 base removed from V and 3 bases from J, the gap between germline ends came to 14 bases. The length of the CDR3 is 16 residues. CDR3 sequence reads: CASSVYGGASYNEQFF. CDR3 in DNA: TGTGCCAGCAGCGTATATGGAGGGGCGAGCTACAATGAGCAGTTCTTC.

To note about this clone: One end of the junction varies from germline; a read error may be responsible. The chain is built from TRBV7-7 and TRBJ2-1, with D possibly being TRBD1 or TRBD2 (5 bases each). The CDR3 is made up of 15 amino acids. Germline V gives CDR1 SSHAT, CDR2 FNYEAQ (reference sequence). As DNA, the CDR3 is TGTGCTAGCAGCCCTCGGGGCAGCGCCTACAATGAGCAGTTCTTC. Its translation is CASSPRGSAYNEQFF.

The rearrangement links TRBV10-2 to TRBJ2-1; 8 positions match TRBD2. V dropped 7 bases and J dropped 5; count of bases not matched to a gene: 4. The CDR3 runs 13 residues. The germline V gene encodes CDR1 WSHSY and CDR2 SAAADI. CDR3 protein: CASKLAGHNEQFF. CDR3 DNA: TGCGCCAGCAAGCTAGCGGGCCACAATGAGCAGTTCTTC.

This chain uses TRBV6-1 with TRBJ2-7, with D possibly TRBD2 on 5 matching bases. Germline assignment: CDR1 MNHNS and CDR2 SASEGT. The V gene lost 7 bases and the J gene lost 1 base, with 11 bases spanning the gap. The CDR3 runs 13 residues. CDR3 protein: CASTPGVSYEQYF. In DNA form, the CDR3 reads TGTGCCAGCACCCCCGGGGTTTCCTACGAGCAGTACTTC.

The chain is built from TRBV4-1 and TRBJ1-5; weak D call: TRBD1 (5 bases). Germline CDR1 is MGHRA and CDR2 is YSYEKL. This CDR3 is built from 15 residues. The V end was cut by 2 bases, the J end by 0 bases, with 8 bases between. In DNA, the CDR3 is TGCGCCAGCAGCCAAAGGGGAGATAGCAATCAGCCCCAGCATTTT. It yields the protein CASSQRGDSNQPQHF.

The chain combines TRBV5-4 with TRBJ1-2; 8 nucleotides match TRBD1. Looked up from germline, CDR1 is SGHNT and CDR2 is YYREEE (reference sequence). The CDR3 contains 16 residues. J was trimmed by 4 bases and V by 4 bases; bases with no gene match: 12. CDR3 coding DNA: TGTGCCAGCAGCAACGGTGGGCAGGGGGCTTTCTATGGCTACACCTTC. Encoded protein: CASSNGGQGAFYGYTF.